This TCR beta chain was observed in a study of blood T cell repertoires in COVID-19. About the research overall: PBMCs, B-cell-depleted T cells, or T cells were the source of the cDNA or gDNA that made up the material.

Categorization into cohorts depended on clinical history that participants reported. The data were produced by immunoSEQ multiplex PCR, yet TCRdb's version contains in-frame clones alone and is incomplete. The table records some 300,000 clones, 88% of them present only once. Germline-derived CDR1 and CDR2 are SGDLS and YYNGEE. The trim removed 4 bases at V and 6 bases at J, leaving 9 bases unmatched. This CDR3 contains 15 residues. This sequence was found in a woman in her 30s who had recovered from COVID-19. The chain joins TRBV9 to TRBJ2-2; 7 bases agree with TRBD2. The specimen was PBMCs or T cells enriched from blood (not recorded which). In nucleotides, the CDR3 is TGTGCCAGCAGCATAAAAAGCGGGATGCCCGGGGAGCTGTTTTTT. The encoded protein is CASSIKSGMPGELFF.